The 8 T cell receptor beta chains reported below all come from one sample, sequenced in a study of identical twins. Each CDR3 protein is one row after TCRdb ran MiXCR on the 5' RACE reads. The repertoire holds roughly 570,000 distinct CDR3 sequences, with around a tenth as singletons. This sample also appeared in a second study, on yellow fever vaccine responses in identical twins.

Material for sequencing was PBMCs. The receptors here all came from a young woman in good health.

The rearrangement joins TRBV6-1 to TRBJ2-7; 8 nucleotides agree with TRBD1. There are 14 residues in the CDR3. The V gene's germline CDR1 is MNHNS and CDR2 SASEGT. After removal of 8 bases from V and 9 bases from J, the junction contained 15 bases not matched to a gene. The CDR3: CASGGTGIPKGQYF. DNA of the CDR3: TGTGCCAGCGGAGGGACAGGCATACCCAAAGGGCAGTACTTC.

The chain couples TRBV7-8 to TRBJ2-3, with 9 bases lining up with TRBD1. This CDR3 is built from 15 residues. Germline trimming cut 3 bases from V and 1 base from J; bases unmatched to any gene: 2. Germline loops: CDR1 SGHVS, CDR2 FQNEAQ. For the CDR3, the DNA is TGTGCCAGCAGCTTCTGGGACAGGGGCACAGATACGCAGTATTTT. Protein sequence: CASSFWDRGTDTQYF.

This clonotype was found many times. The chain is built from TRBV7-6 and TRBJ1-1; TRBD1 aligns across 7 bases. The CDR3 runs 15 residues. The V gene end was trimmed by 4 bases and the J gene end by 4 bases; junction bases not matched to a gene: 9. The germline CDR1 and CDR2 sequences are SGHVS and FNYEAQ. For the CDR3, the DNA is TGTGCCAGCAGCTCCCAGACAGGGTCGGCCACTGAAGCTTTCTTT. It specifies CASSSQTGSATEAFF. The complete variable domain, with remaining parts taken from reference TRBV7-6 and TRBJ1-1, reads GAGVSQSPRYKVTKRGQDVALRCDPISGHVSLYWYRQALGQGPEFLTYFNYEAQQDKSGLPNDRFSAERPEGSISTLTIQRTEQRDSAMYRCASSSQTGSATEAFFGQGTRLTVV.

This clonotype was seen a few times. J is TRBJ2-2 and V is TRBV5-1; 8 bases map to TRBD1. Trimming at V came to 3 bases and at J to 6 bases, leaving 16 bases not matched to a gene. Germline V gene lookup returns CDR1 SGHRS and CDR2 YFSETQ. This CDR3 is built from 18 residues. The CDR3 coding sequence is TGCGCCAGCAGCTCTGGAAGGACAGGGTTTGGGCACGCCGGGGAGCTGTTTTTT. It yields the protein CASSSGRTGFGHAGELFF.

The CDR3 DNA follows: TGCAGTGCTACCGGGACTAGCTCCAATGAGCAGTTCTTC. Translation gives CSATGTSSNEQFF. The chain is built from TRBV20-1 and TRBJ2-1, with TRBD2 matching 9 bases. This CDR3 has 13 residues. Germline loops: CDR1 DFQATT, CDR2 SNEGSKA (reference sequence). V lost 4 bases to trimming and J lost 6 bases; unmatched junction nucleotides: 4.

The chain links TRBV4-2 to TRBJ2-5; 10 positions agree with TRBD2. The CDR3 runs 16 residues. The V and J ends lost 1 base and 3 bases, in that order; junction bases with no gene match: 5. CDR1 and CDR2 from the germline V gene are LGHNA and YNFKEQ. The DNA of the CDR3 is TGTGCCAGCAGCCAAGGAGCGGGGGGGCCTGAAGAGACCCAGTACTTC. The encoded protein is CASSQGAGGPEETQYF.

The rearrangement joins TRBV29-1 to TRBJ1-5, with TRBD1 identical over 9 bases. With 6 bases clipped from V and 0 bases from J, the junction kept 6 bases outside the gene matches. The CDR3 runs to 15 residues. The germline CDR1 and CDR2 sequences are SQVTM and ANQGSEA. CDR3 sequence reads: CSVSGTGFSNQPQHF. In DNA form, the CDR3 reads TGCAGCGTCTCAGGGACAGGGTTTAGCAATCAGCCCCAGCATTTT.

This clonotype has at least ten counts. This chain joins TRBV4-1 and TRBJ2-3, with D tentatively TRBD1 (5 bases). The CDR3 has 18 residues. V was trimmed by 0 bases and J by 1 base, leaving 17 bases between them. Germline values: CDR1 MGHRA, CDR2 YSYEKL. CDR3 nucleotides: TGCGCCAGCAGCCAAGAAAACCCGACAGCTTCGGGCACAGATACGCAGTATTTT. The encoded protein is CASSQENPTASGTDTQYF.